This T cell receptor (beta chain) appears in the sequencing data of a study of blood T cell repertoires in COVID-19. Profiled with immunoSEQ multiplex PCR; TCRdb holds only in-frame clones, not every one. Of around 290,000 clones in the sample, approximately 89% were seen once. Sequenced: peripheral blood. The receptor was derived from a woman between 45 and 60 years old who had recovered from COVID-19.

The CDR3 coding sequence is TGTGCCAGCAGCTTTACCAGGTCCACCGGGGAGCTGTTTTTT. Its translation: CASSFTRSTGELFF. The chain joins TRBV5-5 to TRBJ2-2; D call uncertain. The V gene lost 2 bases and the J gene lost 4 bases, with 9 bases spanning the gap. Germline-derived CDR1 and CDR2 are SGHKS and YYEKEE (reference sequence). This CDR3 spans 14 amino acids.